This T cell receptor beta chain originates from a study of T-cell reconstitution after alpha-beta-depleted transplantation in children. Study results and caveats: TCRbeta diversity was high at day 60 in some patients (a result of surviving recipient T cells and thymic progenitors). As was reported, about two months after transplant, alpha-beta T cells came from several hundred expanded graft clones. Newly generated T cells supplied most T-cell counts and diversity one year post-transplant.

TCRbeta library construction was performed incorporating unique molecular identifiers. One entry per CDR3 protein, called by TCRdb with MiXCR from the PCR reads. The data contain about 170,000 distinct CDR3 sequences, 11% of them singletons. This CDR3 contains 16 residues. Germline V gene lookup returns CDR1 KGHDR and CDR2 SFDVKD. With V trimmed by 3 bases and J by 2 bases, 3 bases remained unmatched. This clonotype was seen many times. Its antigen remains unidentified. The sample here was PBMCs, taken before TCRalphabeta/CD19-depleted stem cell transplant. V usage is TRBV24-1 and J usage is TRBJ2-5; 12 nucleotides line up with TRBD2. The clonotype originates from a boy younger than 10 with acute myeloid leukemia, due to receive a stem cell transplant. The CDR3 reads CATSDRTSGAQETQYF. The CDR3 DNA follows: TGTGCCACCAGTGATCGGACTAGCGGGGCTCAAGAGACCCAGTACTTC.